The entry below gives a single T cell receptor beta chain sequence along with its context. The antigen is unknown. This CDR3 spans 16 amino acids. V lost 2 bases and J 1 base, leaving 13 bases between the germline ends. PCR was performed a second time for about 7 to 11 cycles using a sample-barcoded 5' primer and a J-beta primer mix. TCRdb reprocessed the 5' RACE reads via MiXCR and lists one record per CDR3 protein. The table records about 620,000 distinct CDR3 sequences, 20% to 25% of them present only once. The data were taken from a study of blood T cells in healthy people across ages. Overall study results and limits: Long-lived donors exceeded aged donors in naive CD4+ cells and diversity. A roughly linear fall in TCR beta diversity per million T cells was seen with increasing age.

The receptor comes from a man aged 65 to 85 in good health. This chain uses TRBV12-3 or TRBV12-4 with TRBJ2-3; D perhaps matches TRBD2 (5 bases). Sample: blood. The CDR3 loop reads CASSLTSGSGTDTQYF. For the CDR3, the DNA is TGTGCCAGCAGTTTAACGAGCGGCTCAGGCACAGATACGCAGTATTTT.